A single sample gave rise to the 19 T cell receptor beta chains below, sequenced in a study of tumor-infiltrating lymphocytes in primary liver carcinoma. From 500 ng of total RNA, TCR beta-specific cDNA was reverse-transcribed using a constant-region primer. Sequencing libraries for TCR beta derived from three nested multiplex PCR rounds that used slightly modified ARM-PCR. Rounds one and two of PCR, each of roughly 11 cycles, were primed with TRBV1-TRBV30 forward primers and a C-beta reverse primer. MiXCR was run by TCRdb on the multiplex PCR reads, yielding one entry per CDR3 protein. The sample consists of about 350,000 distinct CDR3 sequences, 65% of them appearing once. In addition to blood RNA drawn from unsorted whole blood, germline DNA was extracted. Sequenced sample: peripheral blood. These receptors originate from a middle-aged man with primary liver carcinoma and hepatitis B virus infection.

As concerns this clonotype: This may be a read error, as it is one base from a much larger clone. This chain links TRBV12-3 or TRBV12-4 with TRBJ2-1; D unclear. CDR3 length: 14 amino acids. Trimming shortened V by 1 base and J by 6 bases, and 10 bases separated the two germline ends. CDR3 nucleotides: TGTGCCAGCAGTTTAGGGCGGCAGTTCAATGAGCAGTTCTTC. This sequence encodes CASSLGRQFNEQFF.

This clonotype showed up many times. The chain employs TRBV4-2 and TRBJ2-7, with 13 bases aligning to TRBD2. This CDR3 is 13 amino acids long. J lost 7 bases, V lost 6 bases, and 3 bases had no gene match. Germline CDR1 LGHNA, CDR2 YNFKEQ. The CDR3 is CASSPGLAGEQYF. The CDR3 nucleotides are TGTGCCAGCAGTCCGGGACTAGCGGGAGAGCAGTACTTC.

Comment on this clonotype: Being one base from a much bigger clone, this may be a read error. The CDR3 ends on some other residue instead of the conserved phenylalanine or tryptophan, so this is likely a read error. V gene TRBV12-3 or TRBV12-4 combines with J gene TRBJ2-5; 9 nucleotides line up with TRBD1. The length of the CDR3 is 15 residues. V lost 5 bases to trimming and J lost 0 bases; unmatched junction nucleotides: 4. CDR3 loop: CASSRTGAYQETQYL. CDR3 nucleotides: TGTGCCAGCAGTCGGACAGGGGCGTACCAAGAGACCCAGTACCTC.

This clonotype has just a few counts. This chain connects TRBV4-2 to TRBJ2-1; 7 nucleotides line up with TRBD2. This CDR3 is built from 17 residues. CDR1 is LGHNA and CDR2 is YNFKEQ in the germline V gene. After removal of 3 bases from V and 0 bases from J, the junction contained 8 bases not matched to a gene. The CDR3, as DNA: TGTGCCAGCAGCCAGGGTGAAGCGGGACGCTCCTACAATGAGCAGTTCTTC. This encodes CASSQGEAGRSYNEQFF.

Regarding this clonotype: At one end the junction does not follow the germline gene, possibly because of a read error. The chain carries TRBV29-1 and TRBJ2-1; D is perhaps TRBD1 (5 bases). Per the germline V gene, CDR1 is SQVTM and CDR2 is ANQGSEA. CDR3 length: 14 residues. CDR3 amino acids: CNVETWGRVNEQFF. CDR3 DNA: TGCAACGTTGAAACTTGGGGCAGGGTCAATGAGCAGTTCTTC.

This clonotype showed up just a few times. This may be a read error: a much more frequent sequence differs by one nucleotide. Lacking the conserved final phenylalanine or tryptophan, this CDR3 likely reflects a read error. The rearrangement links TRBV12-3 or TRBV12-4 to TRBJ1-1; D might be TRBD1 (6 bases). CDR3 length equals 14 residues. V lost 3 bases and J lost 0, with 8 bases in between. In nucleotides, the CDR3 is TGTGCCAGCAGTTTCCAGGGGATGAACACTGAAGCTTTCTCT. It codes for CASSFQGMNTEAFS.

In the case of this clonotype: A read error may be the cause here, since a much bigger clone is one base away. The J gene is TRBJ2-7, the V gene TRBV12-3 or TRBV12-4; D possibly matches TRBD1 or TRBD2 (6 bases each). The length of the CDR3 is 15 residues. DNA of the CDR3: TGTGTCAGCAGCTCCACCGCGGAGGGGGTCTACGAGCAGTACTTC. It codes for CVSSSTAEGVYEQYF.

This rearrangement joins TRBV28 to TRBJ1-1; 7 bases align to TRBD1. The length of the CDR3 is 14 residues. Trimming took 5 bases from V and 4 from J; bases not matched to a gene: 7. Germline V gives CDR1 MDHEN, CDR2 SYDVKM. The CDR3 DNA reads TGTGCCAGCAGTCCGCCGACAGGGATCACTGAAGCTTTCTTT. Translating gives CASSPPTGITEAFF.

Notes on this clonotype: This could be a read error, since a much larger clone is one nucleotide away. The chain joins TRBV6-6 to TRBJ2-2; D uncertain. This CDR3 is 14 amino acids long. The V and J ends lost 7 bases and 1 base respectively, with 10 bases between them. Germline CDR1 MNHNY, CDR2 SVGAGI (reference sequence). The CDR3 region is CASMGQRNTGELFF. The CDR3 DNA is TGTGCCAGCATGGGCCAGCGGAACACCGGGGAGCTGTTTTTT.

Comments on this clonotype: A much larger clone differs by one base, so this may be a read error. V usage is TRBV12-3 or TRBV12-4 and J usage is TRBJ2-1; D is unresolved. The CDR3 is made up of 13 amino acids. V dropped 3 bases and J dropped 5 bases, with 8 bases sitting between them. The CDR3 DNA is TGTGCCAGCAGTTTTTCTGGGGACAATGAGCAGTTCTTC. It translates to CASSFSGDNEQFF.

This clonotype has a count of ten or more. The chain uses TRBV4-2 and TRBJ2-3; D unclear. Trimming left V 0 bases short and J 2 bases short, with 9 bases between. The CDR3 sequence is 15 residues long. Germline-derived CDR1 and CDR2 are LGHNA and YNFKEQ. The CDR3 region is CASSQDLYNTDTQYF. The CDR3 nucleotides read TGTGCCAGCAGCCAAGATCTTTACAACACAGATACGCAGTATTTT.

This clonotype was observed a handful of times. The chain carries TRBV10-3 and TRBJ1-2, with TRBD1 matching over 8 bases. The CDR3 is 14 amino acids. The V gene's germline CDR1 is ENHRY and CDR2 SYGVKD. J gave up 4 bases and V 3 bases, and 4 bases lay outside the gene matches. CDR3 nucleotides: TGTGCCATCAGTGAAGGACAGGGCGGCTATGGCTACACCTTC. This codes for CAISEGQGGYGYTF.

Points on this clonotype: One end of the junction varies from germline; a read error may be responsible. V usage is TRBV5-1 and J usage is TRBJ1-1; 8 positions match TRBD1. CDR1 SGHRS and CDR2 YFSETQ come from the germline V gene. This CDR3 spans 13 amino acids. In nucleotides, the CDR3 is TGCACCAGCAGTGGGACAGGGAACACTGAAGCTTTCTTT. Protein: CTSSGTGNTEAFF. Full variable domain (missing parts from reference TRBV5-1 and TRBJ1-1): KAGVTQTPRYLIKTRGQQVTLSCSPISGHRSVSWYQQTPGQGLQFLFEYFSETQRNKGNFPGRFSGRQFSNSRSEMNVSTLELGDSALYLCTSSGTGNTEAFFGQGTRLTVV.

This clonotype was observed a handful of times. This chain joins TRBV11-2 and TRBJ2-1, with D possibly being TRBD2 (5 bases). From germline, CDR1 is SGHAT and CDR2 FQNNGV. The CDR3 consists of 10 residues. The V end lost 10 bases, the J end lost 15 bases, and 16 bases lay between the germline ends. DNA of the CDR3: TGTGCCAACAGTGGAGACGGGGTGTTCTTC. As protein: CANSGDGVFF.

At least ten counts were recorded for this clonotype. The chain couples TRBV11-2 to TRBJ2-5, with 12 bases matching TRBD1. With 1 base clipped from V and 2 bases from J, the junction kept 2 bases outside the gene matches. Germline V lookup: CDR1 SGHAT, CDR2 FQNNGV. The CDR3 contains 16 residues. Here the CDR3 reads CASSLGDRGQQETQYF. Written as DNA, the CDR3 is TGTGCCAGCAGCTTAGGGGACAGGGGGCAACAAGAGACCCAGTACTTC. Full variable domain (rest looked up from reference TRBV11-2 and TRBJ2-5): EAGVAQSPRYKIIEKRQSVAFWCNPISGHATLYWYQQILGQGPKLLIQFQNNGVVDDSQLPKDRFSAERLKGVDSTLKIQPAKLEDSAVYLCASSLGDRGQQETQYFGPGTRLLVL.

This chain links TRBV29-1 with TRBJ2-5; TRBD1 matches at 7 bases. The CDR3 covers 13 residues. J lost 5 bases, V lost 7 bases, and 10 bases had no gene match. CDR1 and CDR2 from the germline V gene are SQVTM and ANQGSEA. CDR3 bases: TGCAGCGGTGGAAAGGGGGCCAGGGAGACCCAGTACTTC. Translating it yields CSGGKGARETQYF.

CDR3 in DNA: TGTGCCAGCCATTCTAGCGGGGGGAGCTCCTACAATGAGCAGTTCTTC. It translates to CASHSSGGSSYNEQFF. This chain connects TRBV18 to TRBJ2-1; TRBD2 agrees at 11 bases. The CDR3 is 16 residues long. The V segment lost 8 bases and the J segment 0 bases; nucleotides outside the gene matches: 6. Germline CDR1 reads KGHSH; CDR2 reads LQKENI.

This clonotype was counted many times. The CDR3 spells CASSFTSGLTYEQYF. The DNA for the CDR3 is TGTGCCAGCAGCTTTACTAGCGGTCTCACCTACGAGCAGTACTTC. This chain joins TRBV11-2 and TRBJ2-7, with TRBD2 matching 8 bases. V was pared by 3 bases and J by 2 bases, with 6 bases of the junction left unmatched. The germline V gene encodes CDR1 SGHAT and CDR2 FQNNGV. CDR3 size: 15 residues.

CDR3: CASSLGTSNEQYF. The CDR3 bases are TGTGCCAGCAGCTTGGGGACTAGCAACGAGCAGTACTTC. V gene TRBV5-6 combines with J gene TRBJ2-7; 8 bases fit TRBD2. This CDR3 has 13 amino acids. The germline V gene has CDR1 SGHDT and CDR2 YYEEEE. V shed 0 bases and J 5 bases; nucleotides not matched to a gene: 1.